The source of this T cell receptor beta chain is a study of blood T cell repertoires in COVID-19. Study at large: Material from acute and convalescent COVID-19 was sourced from the United States, Italy and Spain. Nucleic acid was either cDNA or gDNA, and it came from T cells, B-cell-depleted T cells, or PBMCs.

Germline-derived CDR1 and CDR2 are MDHEN and SYDVKM. Trimming shortened V by 3 bases and J by 0 bases, and 9 bases separated the two germline ends. This CDR3 is 14 amino acids long. In the authors' methods: Reference gene primer amplification in the assay estimated nucleated cell counts. Generated by immunoSEQ multiplex PCR, the TCRdb table keeps only in-frame clones and is missing some. V and J calls and clone size come straight from that table; D and trimming were deduced from the DNA. The profile shows about 200,000 clones, 70% to 85% of them singletons. Material: peripheral blood. This receptor was taken from a man in his fifties or sixties who had recovered from COVID-19. The genes are TRBV28 and TRBJ2-7, with D unresolved. For the CDR3, the DNA is TGTGCCAGCAGTTTTCATAGGAGCTCCTACGAGCAGTACTTC. Residues: CASSFHRSSYEQYF.